The TCR beta chain described here comes from a study of a mutant IDH1 vaccine in newly diagnosed glioma (dated by TCRdb to the early 2020s). About the study as a whole: Vaccination started 4-6 weeks after radiotherapy alone, or was given together with temozolomide cycles in the groups whose treatment included chemotherapy. Peripheral blood was drawn at six visits: V03 (baseline), V05, V07, V10, V12 and V13. For exploratory analyses, longitudinal TCRB deep sequencing was carried out in roughly 23 treated patients wherever samples were available. Of the roughly 34 treated patients, about 60% were male and around 40% were female, and the mean age was 40.4 years. Visit V12 was the week-35 safety follow-up and visit V13 was the week-47 end of study. Prior to enrollment, standard therapy consisting of radiotherapy alone, temozolomide alone, or radiochemotherapy with temozolomide had been administered to patients, with the combination being received by most patients.

The CDR3 runs 14 amino acids, cysteine and phenylalanine included. The kept DNA is CDR3 alone, 42 bases in frame from the first base. V has 3 bases trimmed and J has 5 bases trimmed; junction bases matching no gene number 4. CDR1 and CDR2, per the germline V gene, are ENHRY and SYGVKD. Libraries were constructed by the immunoSEQ multiplex PCR assay. Following the manufacturer's protocol, the hsTCRB Kit was used to amplify rearranged TCR beta chain sequences. Sequencing of TCRB libraries was carried out on an Illumina MiSeq. From the authors' description of their analysis: The kit vendor's proprietary platform handled demultiplexing, trimming and gene mapping. This is the immuneACCESS table as TCRdb keeps it, with only in-frame sequences that have V and J called. A part of the clones is gone; compared with another copy, unresolved V genes explain less than half, and the rest is unexplained. V and J calls and clone size are as listed in that table; D and trimming were resolved from the DNA. This sample has some 34,000 clones in its table, and about 93% of those were observed once. Roughly 5% of the sample is taken by the ten largest.

Points on this clone: The target of this receptor is not known. No much larger clonotype is one base removed from it; base qualities were not supplied.

The study at large found these results: It was noted by the authors that analyses of patient blood samples could not be reproduced owing to sample limitations. Immune responses induced by the vaccine were seen in around 93% of patients across multiple MHC alleles. Selection of PBMC samples for TCRB deep sequencing was based on availability. Pseudoprogression seemed to be unrelated to changes in the top peripheral T cell clonotypes found by TCRB sequencing.

In the paper's terms, the time point label means: week 47, end of study. A 20-mer mutant IDH1 peptide at 300 micrograms in Montanide made up each vaccine dose, which was injected subcutaneously together with topical imiquimod. Eight vaccinations were administered to patients in weeks 1, 3, 5, 7, 11, 15, 19 and 23, corresponding to visits V03 through V10. All donors had newly diagnosed IDH1-mutant astrocytomas of WHO grade 3 or 4 that showed loss of nuclear ATRX. The samples were drawn from NOA16, a multicentre, single-arm, open-label phase I trial in Germany that tested a mutant IDH1 peptide vaccine in humans for the first time. Genomic DNA for TCRB sequencing was extracted from EDTA blood using the DNeasy Blood and Tissue Kit.

The source of this sequence is a woman aged 35 to 49 with glioma. The specimen comprised PBMCs, sampled from a glioma patient whose treatment included an IDH1 peptide vaccine. The chain employs TRBV10-3 and TRBJ2-1; 7 bases in the junction line up with TRBD1. Here the CDR3 is given as CAISERQGNNEQFF. The DNA sequence is as follows: TGTGCCATCAGTGAAAGACAGGGCAACAATGAGCAGTTCTTC.